The 26 T cell receptor beta chains below come from one sample, sequenced in a study of CD8+ T cells in alopecia areata. Once RNA had been extracted, it was reverse transcribed into cDNA to act as the sequencing template. Assay used: immunoSEQ multiplex PCR; TCRdb lists only in-frame clones, some missing. The table records about 200,000 clones, under 75% of them present only once. Treatment given: oral pan-JAK inhibitor, 5-10 mg twice daily. The material sequenced was CD4+ T cells sorted from blood, taken at week 4, from a patient treated with tofacitinib. The receptors come from a human donor with alopecia areata.

V gene TRBV29-1 combines with J gene TRBJ1-2; D perhaps matches TRBD1 (5 bases). CDR1 and CDR2 from the germline V gene are SQVTM and ANQGSEA. Trimming shortened V by 0 bases and J by 10 bases, and 12 bases separated the two germline ends. This CDR3 has 12 residues. Written as DNA, the CDR3 is TGCAGCGTTGAAGACTCACAGGATCCCTACACCTTC. Its translation is CSVEDSQDPYTF. Combining the CDR3 with reference TRBV29-1 and TRBJ1-2 gives the whole variable domain SAVISQKPSRDICQRGTSLTIQCQVDSQVTMMFWYRQQPGQSLTLIATANQGSEATYESGFVIDKFPISRPNLTFSTLTVSNMSPEDSSIYLCSVEDSQDPYTFGSGTRLTVV.

This clone was picked up a small number of times. The chain links TRBV29-1 to TRBJ2-7, with D hard to call. Trimming took off 6 bases at V and 2 bases at J, with 11 bases between the two ends. The germline gives CDR1 SQVTM, CDR2 ANQGSEA. The CDR3 is 12 residues long. CDR3 nucleotides: TGCAGCGTGACCGACGGCCCCTACGAGCAGTACTTC. Encoded protein: CSVTDGPYEQYF.

The table lists this clone with a few counts. The V call is TRBV14, the J call TRBJ1-2; D ambiguous. CDR1 is SGHDN, CDR2 FVKESK, per germline. The CDR3 is made up of 12 amino acids. Trimming removed 1 base from V and 4 bases from J, with 4 bases in between. The CDR3, as DNA: TGTGCCAGCAGCCAAGGAGTCTATGGCTACACCTTC. Translating gives CASSQGVYGYTF.

This rearrangement joins TRBV9 to TRBJ2-7; D gene unclear. The CDR3 is 13 residues long. The V gene lost 2 bases and the J gene lost 6 bases, with 12 bases spanning the gap. Germline V lookup: CDR1 SGDLS, CDR2 YYNGEE. CDR3 coding DNA: TGTGCCAGCAGCGTCCTTTCCGTATCCGAGCAGTACTTC. It is translated as CASSVLSVSEQYF.

The CDR3, as DNA: TGTGCCAGCAGTTTAACGACCTCTAGCACAGATACGCAGTATTTT. It codes for CASSLTTSSTDTQYF. This chain links TRBV27 with TRBJ2-3; D ambiguous. This CDR3 spans 15 amino acids. Germline assignment: CDR1 MNHEY and CDR2 SMNVEV (reference sequence). The V end was cut by 2 bases, the J end by 0 bases, with 9 bases between.

This clone was seen more than once but under ten times. This sequence joins TRBV2 and TRBJ1-2, with D possibly matching TRBD1 (5 bases). There are 14 residues in the CDR3. V lost 6 bases and J 3 bases, leaving 14 bases between the germline ends. Germline assignment: CDR1 SNHLY and CDR2 FYNNEI. The CDR3 sequence: CASRAAPGDYGYTF. The CDR3 DNA reads as TGTGCCAGCAGAGCGGCCCCGGGGGACTATGGCTACACCTTC.

The V gene is TRBV29-1, the J gene TRBJ2-2; D may be TRBD1 or TRBD2 (6 bases each). The CDR3 spans 13 residues. V lost 8 bases and J 6 bases, leaving 16 bases between the germline ends. Germline V CDR1 and CDR2: SQVTM, ANQGSEA. The CDR3 DNA reads TGCAGCTCTCGCACGGGGGCGGCCGGGGAGCTGTTTTTT. This translates into CSSRTGAAGELFF.

The rearrangement links TRBV11-2 to TRBJ1-6; D is uncertain. The CDR3 has 15 residues. Germline V gives CDR1 SGHAT, CDR2 FQNNGV. V was cut by 4 bases and J by 10 bases, with 17 bases left in between. CDR3 in DNA: TGTGCCAGCAGCTCACTGAACATTGGACGATCACCCCTCCACTTT. Protein product: CASSSLNIGRSPLHF.

This clone was detected only a few times. The rearrangement links TRBV15 to TRBJ2-7; D uncertain. CDR1 and CDR2 (germline): LNHNV, YYDKDF (reference sequence). Trimming left V 1 base short and J 0 bases short, with 7 bases between. This CDR3 comprises 14 residues. The CDR3 bases are TGTGCCACCAGCAGAGGTAGCAGCTCCTACGAGCAGTACTTC. As protein: CATSRGSSSYEQYF.

This chain connects TRBV2 to TRBJ2-7; D possibly uses TRBD1 or TRBD2 (5 bases each). Germline-derived CDR1 and CDR2 are SNHLY and FYNNEI. This CDR3 has 14 residues. V dropped 4 bases and J dropped 3 bases, with 13 bases sitting between them. The CDR3 nucleotides read TGTGCCAGCAGTGCGGGACGGTTCGACTACGAGCAGTACTTC. Encoded protein: CASSAGRFDYEQYF.

This clone was counted a few times. CDR3 region: CASSLSNSGANVLTF. The CDR3 region has the DNA TGCGCCAGCAGCTTGTCGAACTCTGGGGCCAACGTCCTGACTTTC. The chain has TRBV5-1 and TRBJ2-6, with D uncertain. The germline V gene has CDR1 SGHRS and CDR2 YFSETQ. The CDR3 is 15 amino acids. Trimming left V 1 base short and J 0 bases short, with 5 bases between.

This rearrangement joins TRBV9 to TRBJ1-2; tentatively, D is TRBD1 (6 bases). Trimming cost V 1 base and J 3 bases, with 10 bases left between them. CDR1 and CDR2 from the germline V gene are SGDLS and YYNGEE. The CDR3 covers 14 residues. CDR3 amino acids: CASSVSRGDYGYTF. The CDR3 DNA follows: TGTGCCAGCAGCGTAAGCAGGGGTGACTATGGCTACACCTTC.

V is TRBV6-5 and J is TRBJ2-1, with TRBD1 matching 7 bases. Germline CDR1 reads MNHEY; CDR2 reads SVGAGI. CDR3 length: 15 amino acids. J was trimmed by 3 bases and V by 6 bases; bases with no gene match: 8. This CDR3 is CASRRTGGRYNEQFF. The CDR3 nucleotides are TGTGCCAGCAGGCGGACAGGCGGCCGCTACAATGAGCAGTTCTTC.

This clone appeared a few times. V is TRBV10-3 and J is TRBJ2-7; TRBD1 agrees at 9 bases. The CDR3 covers 15 residues. In germline, CDR1 is ENHRY, CDR2 SYGVKD. V shed 3 bases and J 6 bases; nucleotides not matched to a gene: 9. The chain's CDR3 is CAISDSGTGYAEQYF. CDR3 sequence (DNA): TGTGCCATCAGTGACTCGGGGACAGGGTACGCCGAGCAGTACTTC.

The V and J genes are TRBV4-3 and TRBJ1-4, with 7 positions matching TRBD1. The CDR3 is made up of 15 amino acids. With 1 base clipped from V and 8 bases from J, the junction kept 7 bases outside the gene matches. Looked up from germline, CDR1 is LGHNA and CDR2 is YSLEER. The CDR3 DNA sequence: TGCGCCAGCAGCCAAGGTGGGCAGGGGGAGGAAAAACTGTTTTTT. Amino acids: CASSQGGQGEEKLFF.

The J gene is TRBJ2-7, the V gene TRBV5-1; TRBD1 matches at 8 bases. With 4 bases clipped from V and 5 bases from J, the junction kept 5 bases outside the gene matches. The CDR3 contains 13 residues. Germline values: CDR1 SGHRS, CDR2 YFSETQ. The CDR3 spells CASSQGQGNEQYF. The CDR3, as DNA: TGCGCCAGCAGCCAAGGACAGGGCAACGAGCAGTACTTC.

In its sample, this clone was seen many times. This chain connects TRBV6-1 to TRBJ2-7; possibly TRBD1 for D (6 bases). Germline lookup yields CDR1 MNHNS and CDR2 SASEGT. The CDR3 spans 14 residues. The V and J ends lost 4 bases and 4 bases respectively, with 14 bases between them. DNA for the CDR3: TGTGCCAGCAGTGGGACAGTCCAAGGGTACGAGCAGTACTTC. It specifies CASSGTVQGYEQYF.

A few counts support this clone. This sequence joins TRBV6-5 and TRBJ2-7; 11 bases match TRBD2. CDR3 size: 14 residues. CDR1 and CDR2 (germline): MNHEY, SVGAGI. The trim removed 7 bases at V and 6 bases at J, leaving 8 bases unmatched. The CDR3 sequence is CASTLLAGEGEQYF. CDR3 DNA sequence: TGTGCCAGCACCTTACTAGCGGGGGAAGGCGAGCAGTACTTC.

This clone was observed a few times. The chain is built from TRBV29-1 and TRBJ2-5; D may be TRBD1 or TRBD2 (6 bases each). Trimming took 7 bases from V and 2 from J, leaving 23 bases between them. Germline CDR1 and CDR2: SQVTM and ANQGSEA. This CDR3 region has 16 residues. As DNA, the CDR3 is TGCAGCGCTAGGAGGGGGTCTGGCTCCCCGCAAGAGACCCAGTACTTC. It codes for CSARRGSGSPQETQYF.

This clone was seen a handful of times. V gene TRBV7-9 combines with J gene TRBJ2-2; maybe TRBD1 (5 bases). Trimming removed 11 bases from V and 0 bases from J, with 16 bases in between. There are 15 residues in the CDR3. CDR1 is SEHNR, CDR2 FQNEAQ, per germline (reference sequence). In DNA, the CDR3 is TGTGCCGCCCCCAACTCAGGGACGAACACCGGGGAGCTGTTTTTT. Translating it yields CAAPNSGTNTGELFF. The whole variable domain, remainder taken from reference TRBV7-9 and TRBJ2-2, is DTGVSQNPRHKITKRGQNVTFRCDPISEHNRLYWYRQTLGQGPEFLTYFQNEAQLEKSRLLSDRFSAERPKGSFSTLEIQRTEQGDSAMYLCAAPNSGTNTGELFFGEGSRLTVL.

This clone came up a few times. The chain joins TRBV11-3 to TRBJ1-6, with 8 bases matching TRBD1. Looked up from germline, CDR1 is SGHNT and CDR2 is YENEEA. V shed 5 bases, J shed 8 bases, and the junction held 5 bases outside the gene matches. The CDR3 runs to 14 residues. CDR3 sequence reads: CASSPRGQDSPLHF. The CDR3 DNA is TGTGCCAGCAGCCCCAGGGGGCAGGATTCACCCCTCCACTTT.

The chain couples TRBV5-1 to TRBJ1-1; 8 positions agree with TRBD1. Trimming took 4 bases from V and 0 from J; bases not matched to a gene: 2. The germline CDR1 and CDR2 sequences are SGHRS and YFSETQ. The CDR3 length is 14 residues. In nucleotides, the CDR3 is TGCGCCAGCAGCGCGGGACAGGTGAACACTGAAGCTTTCTTT. Protein sequence: CASSAGQVNTEAFF.

This clone was picked up a small number of times. This sequence joins TRBV7-2 and TRBJ2-1, with 8 bases that match TRBD2. After removal of 1 base from V and 7 bases from J, the junction contained 6 bases not matched to a gene. The CDR3 totals 15 residues. CDR1 SGHTA and CDR2 FQGNSA come from the germline V gene. DNA for the CDR3: TGTGCCAGCAGCTTAGACGGGGGGGCGATGAATGAGCAGTTCTTC. It specifies CASSLDGGAMNEQFF.

The chain carries TRBV2 and TRBJ2-7, with D possibly TRBD1 on 5 matching bases. Trimming removed 8 bases at V and 0 bases at J, with 11 bases between. Germline values: CDR1 SNHLY, CDR2 FYNNEI. The CDR3 extends over 13 amino acids. The CDR3 loop is CASGRQSSYEQYF. As DNA, the CDR3 is TGTGCCAGCGGTCGACAGTCCTCCTACGAGCAGTACTTC.

V and J are TRBV4-3 and TRBJ2-7, with a weak D call TRBD1 (6 bases). This CDR3 has 16 residues. Germline V gene lookup returns CDR1 LGHNA and CDR2 YSLEER. Trimming stripped 6 bases from V and 5 bases from J, with 23 bases between. CDR3 protein: CASSTGSGQGNNEQYF. The DNA of the CDR3 is TGCGCCAGCAGTACCGGATCAGGGCAGGGGAACAACGAGCAGTACTTC.

With respect to this clone: The limits of the CDR3 on the DNA are not certain, so only TCRdb's listed CDR3 is given. The rearrangement uses TRBV27 and TRBJ2-4. The CDR3 numbers 16 amino acids, ends counted. The germline V gene has CDR1 MNHEY and CDR2 SMNVEV (reference sequence). This chain's CDR3 is CASSSSTAQSGGIQYF.